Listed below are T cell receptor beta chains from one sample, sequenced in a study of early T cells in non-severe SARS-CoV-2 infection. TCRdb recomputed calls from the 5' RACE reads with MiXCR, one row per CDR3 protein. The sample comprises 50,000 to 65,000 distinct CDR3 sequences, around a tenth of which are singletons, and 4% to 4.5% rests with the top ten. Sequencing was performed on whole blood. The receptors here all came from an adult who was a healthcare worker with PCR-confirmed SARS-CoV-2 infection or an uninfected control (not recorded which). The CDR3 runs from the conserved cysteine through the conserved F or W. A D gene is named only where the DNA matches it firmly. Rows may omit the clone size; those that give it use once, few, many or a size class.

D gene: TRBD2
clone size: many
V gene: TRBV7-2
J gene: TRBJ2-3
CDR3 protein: CASSPTWGGTDTQYF
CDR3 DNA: TGTGCCAGCAGTCCAACTTGGGGGGGGACAGATACGCAGTATTTT

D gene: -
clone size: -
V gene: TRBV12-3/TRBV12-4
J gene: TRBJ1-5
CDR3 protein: CASSKGGANQPQHF
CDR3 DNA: TGTGCCAGCAGCAAAGGCGGGGCTAATCAGCCCCAGCATTTT

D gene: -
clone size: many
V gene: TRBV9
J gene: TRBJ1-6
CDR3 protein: CASSPGGDNSPLHF
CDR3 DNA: TGTGCCAGCAGCCCGGGGGGAGATAATTCACCCCTCCACTTT

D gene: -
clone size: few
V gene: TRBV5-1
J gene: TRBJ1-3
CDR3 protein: CASSLNRRNSGNTIYF
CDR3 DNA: TGCGCCAGCAGCTTGAACAGAAGGAACTCTGGAAACACCATATATTTT

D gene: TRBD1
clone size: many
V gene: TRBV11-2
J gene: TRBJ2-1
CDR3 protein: CASSGTGGYNEQFF
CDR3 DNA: TGTGCCAGCAGCGGGACAGGGGGATACAATGAGCAGTTCTTC

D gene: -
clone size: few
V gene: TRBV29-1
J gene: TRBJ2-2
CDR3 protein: CSVEITGELFF
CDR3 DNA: TGCAGCGTTGAGATAACCGGGGAGCTGTTTTTT

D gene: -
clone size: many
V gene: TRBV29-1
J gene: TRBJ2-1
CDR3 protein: CSVGRSGSYNEQFF
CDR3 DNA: TGCAGCGTTGGAAGGTCCGGGTCCTACAATGAGCAGTTCTTC

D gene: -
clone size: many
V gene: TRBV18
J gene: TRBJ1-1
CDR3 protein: CASSPRPQNTEAFF
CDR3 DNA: TGTGCCAGCTCACCACGGCCCCAGAACACTGAAGCTTTCTTT

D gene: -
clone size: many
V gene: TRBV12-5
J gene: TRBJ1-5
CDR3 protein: CASGSSRQPQHF
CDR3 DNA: TGTGCTAGTGGTTCCTCCCGTCAGCCCCAGCATTTT

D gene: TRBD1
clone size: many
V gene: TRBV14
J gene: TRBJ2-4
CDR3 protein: CASSQGPRGRIAKNIQYF
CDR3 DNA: TGTGCCAGCAGCCAAGGTCCCAGGGGGCGAATTGCCAAAAACATTCAGTACTTC

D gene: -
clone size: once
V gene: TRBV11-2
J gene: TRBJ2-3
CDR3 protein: CASSPQGYTDTQYF
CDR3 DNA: TGTGCCAGCAGCCCACAGGGCTACACAGATACTCAGTATTTT

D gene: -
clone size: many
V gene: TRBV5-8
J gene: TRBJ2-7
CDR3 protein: CASSLAGGHEQYF
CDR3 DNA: TGTGCCAGCAGCTTGGCGGGGGGCCACGAGCAGTACTTC

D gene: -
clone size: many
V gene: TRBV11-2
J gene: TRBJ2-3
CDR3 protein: CASSLTRTDTQYF
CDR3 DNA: TGTGCCAGCAGCTTAACCCGCACAGATACGCAGTATTTT

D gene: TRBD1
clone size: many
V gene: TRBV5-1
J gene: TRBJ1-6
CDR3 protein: CASSSGQGNSPLHF
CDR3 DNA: TGCGCCAGCAGCTCGGGACAGGGAAATTCACCCCTCCACTTT

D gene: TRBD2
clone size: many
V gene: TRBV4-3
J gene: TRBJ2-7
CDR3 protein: CASSGTGLADSYEQYF
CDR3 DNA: TGCGCCAGCAGCGGAACGGGACTAGCAGACTCCTACGAGCAGTACTTC

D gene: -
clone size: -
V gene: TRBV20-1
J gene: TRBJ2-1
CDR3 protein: CSASVNNEQFF
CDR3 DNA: TGCAGTGCTAGCGTGAACAATGAGCAGTTCTTC

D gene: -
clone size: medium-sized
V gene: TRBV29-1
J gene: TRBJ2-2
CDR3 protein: CSVMTAKNTGELFF
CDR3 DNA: TGCAGCGTGATGACAGCTAAGAACACCGGGGAGCTGTTTTTT

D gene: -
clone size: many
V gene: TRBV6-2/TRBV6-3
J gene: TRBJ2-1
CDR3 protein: CASSYAAQGNEQFF
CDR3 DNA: TGTGCCAGCAGTTACGCGGCTCAGGGTAATGAGCAGTTCTTC

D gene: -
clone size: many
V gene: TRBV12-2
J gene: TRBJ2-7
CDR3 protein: CASRLPYGGASSYERYF
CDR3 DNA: TGTGCAAGTCGCTTACCCTACGGGGGGGCTAGCTCCTACGAGCGGTACTTC

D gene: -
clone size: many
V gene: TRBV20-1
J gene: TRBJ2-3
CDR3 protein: CSATHYPTDTDTQYF
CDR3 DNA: TGCAGTGCTACACATTACCCTACCGACACAGATACGCAGTATTTT

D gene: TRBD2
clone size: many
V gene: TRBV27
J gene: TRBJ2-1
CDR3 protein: CASSPLAGVGNEQFF
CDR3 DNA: TGTGCCAGCAGTCCCTTAGCGGGAGTAGGCAATGAGCAGTTCTTC

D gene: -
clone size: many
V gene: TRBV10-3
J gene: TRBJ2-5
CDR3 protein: CAISGTPGVQETQYF
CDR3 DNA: TGTGCCATCAGTGGAACCCCGGGGGTCCAAGAGACCCAGTACTTC

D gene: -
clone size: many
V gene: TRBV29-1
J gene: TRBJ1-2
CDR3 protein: CSVVSKSNYGYTF
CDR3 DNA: TGCAGCGTTGTATCAAAATCTAACTATGGCTACACCTTC

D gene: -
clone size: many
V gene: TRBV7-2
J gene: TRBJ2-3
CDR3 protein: CASSLVASRPPDTQYF
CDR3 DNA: TGTGCCAGCAGCTTAGTAGCGTCCCGCCCCCCAGATACGCAGTATTTT

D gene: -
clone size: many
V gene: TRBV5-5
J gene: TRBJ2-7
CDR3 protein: CASSFRPGTYEQYF
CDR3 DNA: TGTGCCAGCAGCTTTCGCCCGGGGACCTACGAGCAGTACTTC

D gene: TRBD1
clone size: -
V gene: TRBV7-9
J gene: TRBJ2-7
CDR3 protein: CASSLKGQPYEQYF
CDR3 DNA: TGTGCCAGCAGCTTGAAGGGACAGCCCTACGAGCAGTACTTC

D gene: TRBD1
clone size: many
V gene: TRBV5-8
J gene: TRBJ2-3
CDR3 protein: CASSPGTGYGTDTQYF
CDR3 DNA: TGTGCCAGCAGCCCGGGGACAGGGTATGGCACAGATACGCAGTATTTT

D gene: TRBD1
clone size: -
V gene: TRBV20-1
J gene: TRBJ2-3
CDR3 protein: CSAPGQGEDTQYF
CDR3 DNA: TGCAGTGCCCCGGGACAGGGGGAAGATACGCAGTATTTT

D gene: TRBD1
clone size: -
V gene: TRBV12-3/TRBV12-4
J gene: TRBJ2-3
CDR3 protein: CASSSGQVGTDTQYF
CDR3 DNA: TGTGCCAGCAGTTCTGGACAGGTTGGCACAGATACGCAGTATTTT

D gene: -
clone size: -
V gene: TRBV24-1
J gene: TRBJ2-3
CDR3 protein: CATSSTDTQYF
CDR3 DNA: TGTGCCACCAGTAGCACAGATACGCAGTATTTT

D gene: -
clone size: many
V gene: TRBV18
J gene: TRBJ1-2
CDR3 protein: CASSPQAGGLNYGYTF
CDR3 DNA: TGTGCCAGCTCCCCTCAAGCCGGGGGACTGAACTATGGCTACACCTTC

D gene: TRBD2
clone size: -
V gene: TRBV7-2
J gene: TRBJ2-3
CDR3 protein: CASSPTSGTTDTQYF
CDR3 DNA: TGTGCCAGCAGCCCGACTAGCGGTACCACAGATACGCAGTATTTT

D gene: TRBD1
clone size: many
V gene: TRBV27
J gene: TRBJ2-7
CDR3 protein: CASSLRTGTSYEQYF
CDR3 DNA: TGTGCCAGCAGTTTACGGACAGGGACATCCTACGAGCAGTACTTC

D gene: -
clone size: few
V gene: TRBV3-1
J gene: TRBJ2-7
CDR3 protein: CASSQRAGRQDEQYF
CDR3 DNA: TGTGCCAGCAGCCAACGAGCGGGGCGACAGGATGAGCAGTACTTC

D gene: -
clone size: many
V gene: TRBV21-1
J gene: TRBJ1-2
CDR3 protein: CASSRRSLNYGYTF
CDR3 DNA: TGTGCCAGCAGCAGGAGGTCTCTCAACTATGGCTACACCTTC

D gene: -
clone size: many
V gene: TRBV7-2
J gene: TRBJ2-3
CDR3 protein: CASSLGGDRRAYF
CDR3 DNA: TGTGCCAGCAGCTTAGGGGGGGACCGCAGGGCGTATTTT

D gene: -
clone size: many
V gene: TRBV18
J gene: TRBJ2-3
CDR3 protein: CASSPRLTPDTQYF
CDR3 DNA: TGTGCCAGCTCACCACGACTAACACCAGATACGCAGTATTTT

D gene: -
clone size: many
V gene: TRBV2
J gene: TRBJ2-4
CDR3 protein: CASGLAKNIQYF
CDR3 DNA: TGTGCCAGCGGGCTAGCCAAAAACATTCAGTACTTC

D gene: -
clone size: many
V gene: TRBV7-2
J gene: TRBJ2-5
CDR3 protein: CASSLAYRVRQETQYF
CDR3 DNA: TGTGCCAGCAGCTTAGCCTACAGGGTGAGGCAAGAGACCCAGTACTTC

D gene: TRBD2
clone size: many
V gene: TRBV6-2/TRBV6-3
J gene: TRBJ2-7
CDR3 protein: CASSYGLAVPLRVYF
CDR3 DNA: TGTGCCAGCAGTTACGGCCTAGCGGTTCCTTTACGAGTGTACTTC

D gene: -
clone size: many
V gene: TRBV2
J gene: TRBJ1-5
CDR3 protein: CASSEARKWAFWRRGNQPQHF
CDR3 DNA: TGTGCCAGCAGTGAAGCGCGTAAATGGGCATTCTGGCGCCGGGGCAATCAGCCCCAGCATTTT

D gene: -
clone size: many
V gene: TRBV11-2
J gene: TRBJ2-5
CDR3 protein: CASSLVGDWQETQYF
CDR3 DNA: TGTGCCAGCAGCTTAGTTGGGGATTGGCAAGAGACCCAGTACTTC

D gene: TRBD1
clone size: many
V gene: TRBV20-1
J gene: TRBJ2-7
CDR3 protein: CSARDQGALTYEQYF
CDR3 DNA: TGCAGTGCTAGAGATCAGGGGGCCCTCACCTACGAGCAGTACTTC

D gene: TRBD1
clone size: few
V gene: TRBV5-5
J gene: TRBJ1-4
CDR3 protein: CASSSRDRGIEKLFF
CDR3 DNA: TGTGCCAGCAGCTCCCGGGACAGGGGGATTGAAAAACTGTTTTTT

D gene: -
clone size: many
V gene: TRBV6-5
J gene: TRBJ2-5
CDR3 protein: CASSYSGLVDETQYF
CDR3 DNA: TGTGCCAGCAGTTACTCGGGGTTGGTTGATGAGACCCAGTACTTC

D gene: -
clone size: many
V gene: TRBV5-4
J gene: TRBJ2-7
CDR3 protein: CASRSGGNEQYF
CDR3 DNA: TGTGCCAGCAGGAGTGGAGGTAACGAGCAGTACTTC

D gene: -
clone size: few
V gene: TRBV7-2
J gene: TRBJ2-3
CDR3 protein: CASSLGAATDTQYF
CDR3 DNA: TGTGCCAGCAGCTTAGGGGCGGCCACAGATACGCAGTATTTT

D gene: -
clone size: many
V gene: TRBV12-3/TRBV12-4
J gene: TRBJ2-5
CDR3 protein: CASSPGGKTGLVETQYF
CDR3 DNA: TGTGCCAGCAGCCCGGGGGGTAAGACAGGGTTAGTGGAGACCCAGTACTTC

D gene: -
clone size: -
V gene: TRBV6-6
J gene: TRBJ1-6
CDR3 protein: CASSSHQGLSPLHF
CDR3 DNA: TGTGCCAGCAGTTCGCATCAGGGGTTATCACCCCTCCACTTT